The 16 T cell receptor beta chains below come from one sample, sequenced in a study of blood T cells in healthy people across ages. A J-beta primer mix and a sample-barcoded 5' primer were used in a second PCR of roughly 6 to 11 cycles. TCRdb reprocessed the 5' RACE reads via MiXCR and lists one record per CDR3 protein. The sample records 600,000 or so distinct CDR3 sequences, 40% to 55% being singletons. Specimen: blood. The receptors here all came from a man older than 75 in good health.

The chain carries TRBV4-2 and TRBJ1-1, with D possibly TRBD1 on 5 matching bases. V lost 4 bases, J lost 1 base, and 16 bases lay in between. Germline V lookup: CDR1 LGHNA, CDR2 YNFKEQ. The CDR3 extends over 16 amino acids. This CDR3 is CASSPLGGSTNTEAFF. CDR3 coding DNA: TGTGCCAGCAGCCCCCTGGGGGGGTCAACGAACACTGAAGCTTTCTTT.

The chain carries TRBV7-3 and TRBJ2-1; 9 nucleotides line up with TRBD1. The CDR3 is 16 residues long. The germline V gene encodes CDR1 SGHTA and CDR2 FQGTGA. With 3 bases clipped from V and 6 bases from J, the junction kept 9 bases outside the gene matches. The CDR3 nucleotides read TGTGCCAGCAGCTTGGGGGTGGGACAGGGCTGCAATGAGCAGTTCTTC. Protein product: CASSLGVGQGCNEQFF.

This chain connects TRBV7-3 to TRBJ2-2; TRBD1 matches at 8 bases. J was trimmed by 4 bases and V by 5 bases; bases with no gene match: 15. This CDR3 region has 18 residues. Germline CDR1 SGHTA, CDR2 FQGTGA. CDR3 sequence reads: CASSPTPDRVTRTGELFF. As DNA, the CDR3 is TGTGCCAGCAGCCCTACGCCGGACAGGGTGACGCGCACCGGGGAGCTGTTTTTT.

This clonotype has just a few counts. The CDR3 sequence is CASSFEGYSNQPQHF. The CDR3 coding sequence is TGCGCCAGCAGCTTTGAGGGTTATAGCAATCAGCCCCAGCATTTT. The chain combines TRBV5-1 with TRBJ1-5; D unclear. CDR1 is SGHRS, CDR2 YFSETQ, per germline. The CDR3 runs 15 residues. V was pared by 2 bases and J by 0 bases, with 9 bases between.

The chain carries TRBV7-2 and TRBJ2-7, with a possible D match to TRBD1 (6 bases). This CDR3 spans 15 amino acids. The germline V gene encodes CDR1 SGHTA and CDR2 FQGNSA. V lost 5 bases and J 7 bases, leaving 21 bases between the germline ends. This chain's CDR3 is CASSLADRSYNEQYF. In nucleotides, the CDR3 is TGTGCCAGCAGCCTTGCTGACAGGTCCTACAATGAGCAGTACTTC. Full variable domain (outside the CDR3, taken from reference TRBV7-2 and TRBJ2-7): GAGVSQSPSNKVTEKGKDVELRCDPISGHTALYWYRQSLGQGLEFLIYFQGNSAPDKSGLPSDRFSAERTGGSVSTLTIQRTQQEDSAVYLCASSLADRSYNEQYFGPGTRLTVT.

The chain joins TRBV10-1 to TRBJ2-5; D unclear. The germline V and J ends were trimmed by 0 bases and 11 bases, with 7 bases remaining between them. The CDR3 has 11 amino acids. Germline V gene sequence: CDR1 WNHNN, CDR2 SYGVQD (reference sequence). The chain's CDR3 is CASSESHGQYF. Here the CDR3 DNA reads TGCGCCAGCAGTGAGTCCCACGGGCAGTACTTC.

This clonotype has only a few counts. The chain carries TRBV7-2 and TRBJ2-1, with 9 positions matching TRBD2. J was trimmed by 8 bases and V by 5 bases; bases with no gene match: 13. Per the germline V gene, CDR1 is SGHTA and CDR2 is FQGNSA. CDR3 length equals 16 residues. DNA for the CDR3: TGTGCCAGCAGCCCCCGGAGTGCGGGGGGGTTCGATGAGCAGTTCTTC. As protein: CASSPRSAGGFDEQFF.

The V call is TRBV3-1, the J call TRBJ1-5; 7 bases are shared with TRBD1. Germline-derived CDR1 and CDR2 are LGHDT and YNNKEL (reference sequence). CDR3 size: 16 residues. The V segment lost 11 bases and the J segment 2 bases; nucleotides outside the gene matches: 15. The DNA of the CDR3 is TGTGCCGTCAGAGGGGGCCCGCTCGGACGCAATCAGCCCCAGCATTTT. Encoded protein: CAVRGGPLGRNQPQHF.

This clonotype was seen more than once but under ten times. The gene calls are TRBV7-2 and TRBJ2-4; possibly TRBD1 or TRBD2 for D (6 bases each). Germline V gene lookup returns CDR1 SGHTA and CDR2 FQGNSA. Trimming removed 2 bases from V and 5 bases from J, with 13 bases in between. The CDR3 length is 15 residues. The CDR3 sequence: CASSLRGRIQNIQYF. The CDR3 coding sequence is TGTGCCAGCAGCTTACGGGGGCGCATCCAAAACATTCAGTACTTC.

This clonotype was counted once. This rearrangement joins TRBV20-1 to TRBJ1-1, with a possible D match to TRBD1 (5 bases). Germline values: CDR1 DFQATT, CDR2 SNEGSKA (reference sequence). The V end lost 0 bases, the J end lost 9 bases, and 14 bases lay between the germline ends. CDR3 length: 13 residues. This chain's CDR3 is CSARELTSGKAFF. The CDR3 DNA reads TGCAGTGCTAGAGAGCTGACCTCAGGGAAAGCTTTCTTT.

This clonotype was seen only a few times. The chain couples TRBV6-6 to TRBJ2-5; 7 bases agree with TRBD1. This CDR3 has 16 amino acids. Germline V gene sequence: CDR1 MNHNY, CDR2 SVGAGI (reference sequence). J gave up 1 base and V 0 bases, and 5 bases lay outside the gene matches. As DNA, the CDR3 is TGTGCCAGCAGTTACTCCCAGGCAGGGGGCCAAGAGACCCAGTACTTC. Residues: CASSYSQAGGQETQYF.

V is TRBV20-1 and J is TRBJ2-7; 7 bases align to TRBD2. V shed 3 bases and J 6 bases; nucleotides not matched to a gene: 11. CDR1 DFQATT and CDR2 SNEGSKA come from the germline V gene (reference sequence). The CDR3 loop spans 14 amino acids. In DNA, the CDR3 is TGCAGTGCTAGCTTGCGGGGGAAGTTTGGCGAGCAGTACTTC. It specifies CSASLRGKFGEQYF.

The chain uses TRBV5-1 and TRBJ2-2; 7 nucleotides match TRBD2. Germline-derived CDR1 and CDR2 are SGHRS and YFSETQ. The CDR3 is 17 amino acids. V lost 2 bases and J lost 6; bases outside the gene matches: 13. CDR3 region: CASSLGGSRGTSGELFF. The CDR3 DNA is TGCGCCAGCAGCTTAGGCGGGTCGCGGGGGACCTCCGGGGAGCTGTTTTTT.

The chain recombines TRBV15 with TRBJ2-3; 9 positions agree with TRBD2. Germline trimming cut 3 bases from V and 10 bases from J; bases unmatched to any gene: 8. There are 14 residues in the CDR3. Per germline, CDR1 LNHNV and CDR2 YYDKDF (reference sequence). The DNA of the CDR3 is TGTGCCACCAGCAGGAAGCGGGAGGTTCAAGCGCAGTATTTT. Translated: CATSRKREVQAQYF. The full variable domain, rest sourced from reference TRBV15 and TRBJ2-3, is DAMVIQNPRYQVTQFGKPVTLSCSQTLNHNVMYWYQQKSSQAPKLLFHYYDKDFNNEADTPDNFQSRRPNTSFCFLDIRSPGLGDTAMYLCATSRKREVQAQYFGPGTRLTVL.

The chain combines TRBV6-6 with TRBJ1-1; the D is unclear. This CDR3 spans 16 amino acids. V dropped 0 bases and J dropped 1 base, with 12 bases sitting between them. From germline, CDR1 is MNHNY and CDR2 SVGAGI (reference sequence). The CDR3 loop is CASSYSTNVRNTEAFF. In DNA form, the CDR3 reads TGTGCCAGCAGTTACTCGACGAATGTTCGGAACACTGAAGCTTTCTTT.

The chain links TRBV7-9 to TRBJ1-1; D not resolved. CDR1 and CDR2 (germline): SEHNR, FQNEAQ (reference sequence). This CDR3 contains 13 residues. Trimming pared 5 bases from V and 2 bases from J, leaving 9 bases between. The CDR3 sequence: CASSLNINTEAFF. CDR3 in DNA: TGTGCCAGCAGCCTCAACATAAACACTGAAGCTTTCTTT.